This TCR beta chain was recovered during a study of blood T cell repertoires in COVID-19. Assay: immunoSEQ multiplex PCR; the TCRdb copy retains only in-frame clones and omits some. The top ten clones hold 18% of a sample with around 93,000 clones, around 80% of them seen once. Per germline, CDR1 SGHNT and CDR2 YYREEE (reference sequence). This CDR3 comprises 15 residues. J was trimmed by 5 bases and V by 4 bases; bases with no gene match: 10. The gene calls are TRBV5-4 and TRBJ1-1; TRBD1 aligns across 8 bases. The clonotype comes from a man older than 75 with acute or convalescent COVID-19. The sequenced sample was peripheral blood. CDR3 bases: TGTGCCAGCAGCCCACGGACAGGGCAGGGGACTGAAGCTTTCTTT. This translates into CASSPRTGQGTEAFF.